This TCR beta chain was found in a study of early T cells in non-severe SARS-CoV-2 infection. Individual cDNA molecules received unique molecular identifiers. A single record per CDR3 protein comes from TCRdb applying MiXCR to the 5' RACE reads. This sample has 50,000 to 65,000 distinct CDR3 sequences, with 15% to 20% found just once. This CDR3 comprises 15 residues. V shed 3 bases and J shed 5 bases, with 15 bases lying between them. Germline V lookup: CDR1 KGHDR, CDR2 SFDVKD. This clonotype originated in an adult who was a healthcare worker with PCR-confirmed SARS-CoV-2 infection or an uninfected control (not recorded which). Sequences were derived from whole blood, sampled at baseline. This rearrangement joins TRBV24-1 to TRBJ2-5; possible D gene TRBD1, 5 bases. In DNA, the CDR3 is TGTGCCACCAGTGATACTGACGAAGGACACGAGACCCAGTACTTC. This sequence encodes CATSDTDEGHETQYF.